The subject of this entry is one TCR beta chain. What it binds is not known. This specimen belongs to a study of HIV-infected patients and healthy controls. Study information: All patients had undetectable virus after a further year of therapy, most of the 16 by the second bleed.

Follow-up blood was drawn about 14 weeks, roughly three months, after antiretroviral therapy began. The repertoire came from unfractionated whole blood and reflected all unsorted peripheral T cells. This CDR3 has 12 amino acids. The V and J ends lost 8 bases and 4 bases, in that order; junction bases with no gene match: 4. The germline gives CDR1 ENHRY, CDR2 SYGVKD. Study-wide findings and caveats: Only sixteen HIV-infected individuals were processed, a major limit on how widely findings apply. MAIT alpha-chain CDR3s were frequent in healthy controls, depleted in HIV+.

Around 530 ng RNA was reverse transcribed with alpha and beta constant-region primers. Alpha and beta chain libraries were made separately by chain-specific third strand synthesis with multiplexing indices. The cDNA received a 5' RACE adapter containing a random hexamer plus an SP2 sequencing primer site. TCRdb ran MiXCR on the 5' RACE reads and lists one entry per CDR3 protein. The sample includes roughly 7,800 distinct CDR3 sequences, around 9.3% of them seen just once. Sequenced here: blood, sampled during antiretroviral therapy. The clonotype comes from an adult with HIV infection. The chain uses TRBV10-3 and TRBJ1-2; 7 bases agree with TRBD1. CDR3 in DNA: TGTGCCATCGCGGGGGACAGCTATGGCTACACCTTC. It encodes CAIAGDSYGYTF.